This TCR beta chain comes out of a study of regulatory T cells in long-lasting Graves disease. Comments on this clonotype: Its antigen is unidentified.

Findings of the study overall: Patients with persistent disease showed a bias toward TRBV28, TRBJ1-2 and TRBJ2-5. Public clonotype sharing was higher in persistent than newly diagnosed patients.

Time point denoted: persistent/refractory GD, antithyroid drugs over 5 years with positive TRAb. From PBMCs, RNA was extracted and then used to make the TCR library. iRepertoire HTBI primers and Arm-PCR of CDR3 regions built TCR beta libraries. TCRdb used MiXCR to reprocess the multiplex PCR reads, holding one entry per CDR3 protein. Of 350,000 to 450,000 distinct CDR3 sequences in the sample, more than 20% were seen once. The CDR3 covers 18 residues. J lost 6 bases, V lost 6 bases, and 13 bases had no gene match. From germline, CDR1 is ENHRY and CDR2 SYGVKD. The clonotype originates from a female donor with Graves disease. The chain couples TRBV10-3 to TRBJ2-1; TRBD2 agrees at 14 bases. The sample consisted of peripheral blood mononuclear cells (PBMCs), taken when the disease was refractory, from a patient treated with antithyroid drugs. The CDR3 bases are TGTGCCATCAGGGGGGGACAGGGGGGACTAGCGGGAGTCAATGAGCAGTTCTTC. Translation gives CAIRGGQGGLAGVNEQFF.